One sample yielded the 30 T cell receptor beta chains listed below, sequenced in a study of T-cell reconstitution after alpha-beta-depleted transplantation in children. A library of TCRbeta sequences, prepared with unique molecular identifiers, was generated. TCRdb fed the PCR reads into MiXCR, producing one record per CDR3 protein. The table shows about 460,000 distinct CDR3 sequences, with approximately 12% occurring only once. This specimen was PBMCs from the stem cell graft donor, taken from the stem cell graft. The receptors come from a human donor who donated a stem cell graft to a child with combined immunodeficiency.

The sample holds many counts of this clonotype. The CDR3 protein is CASSSDPMDGSQPQHF. For the CDR3, the DNA is TGTGCCAGCAGTTCAGACCCCATGGATGGGTCTCAGCCCCAGCATTTT. The V call is TRBV12-3 or TRBV12-4, the J call TRBJ1-5, with unresolved D. This CDR3 is built from 16 residues. Trimming removed 4 bases at V and 6 bases at J, with 19 bases between.

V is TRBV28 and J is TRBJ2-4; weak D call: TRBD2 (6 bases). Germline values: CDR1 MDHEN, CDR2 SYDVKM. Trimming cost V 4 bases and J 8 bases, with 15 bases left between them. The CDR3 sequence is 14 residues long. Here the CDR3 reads CASSSRLVRDIQYF. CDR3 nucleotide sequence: TGTGCCAGCAGTTCGAGACTAGTTCGGGACATTCAGTACTTC.

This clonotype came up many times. The CDR3 DNA follows: TGTGCCAGCAGTTTTGAGTGGGTTCAGCCCCAGCATTTT. The encoded protein is CASSFEWVQPQHF. The V gene is TRBV12-3 or TRBV12-4, the J gene TRBJ1-5; no clear D. Trimming stripped 3 bases from V and 6 bases from J, with 9 bases between. The CDR3 covers 13 residues.

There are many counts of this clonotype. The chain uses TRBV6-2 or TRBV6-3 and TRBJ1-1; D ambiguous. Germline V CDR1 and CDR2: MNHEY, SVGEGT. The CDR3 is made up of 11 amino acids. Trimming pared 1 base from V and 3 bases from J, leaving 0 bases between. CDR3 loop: CASSYYTEAFF. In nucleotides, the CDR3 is TGTGCCAGCAGTTACTACACTGAAGCTTTCTTT.

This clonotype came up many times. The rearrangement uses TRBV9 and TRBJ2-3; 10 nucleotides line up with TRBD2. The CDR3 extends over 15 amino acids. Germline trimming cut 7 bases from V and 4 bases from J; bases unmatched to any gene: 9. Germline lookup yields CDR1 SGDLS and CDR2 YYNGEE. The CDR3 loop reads CASGDIAGGADTQYF. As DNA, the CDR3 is TGTGCCAGCGGAGATATAGCGGGAGGCGCAGATACGCAGTATTTT.

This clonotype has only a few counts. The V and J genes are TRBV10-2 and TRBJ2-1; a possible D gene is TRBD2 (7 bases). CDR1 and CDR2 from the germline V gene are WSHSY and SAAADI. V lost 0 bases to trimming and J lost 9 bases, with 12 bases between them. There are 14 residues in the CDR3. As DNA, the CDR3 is TGCGCCAGCAGTGAGTCGGGGGGGCCTGGTGAGCAGTTCTTC. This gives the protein CASSESGGPGEQFF.

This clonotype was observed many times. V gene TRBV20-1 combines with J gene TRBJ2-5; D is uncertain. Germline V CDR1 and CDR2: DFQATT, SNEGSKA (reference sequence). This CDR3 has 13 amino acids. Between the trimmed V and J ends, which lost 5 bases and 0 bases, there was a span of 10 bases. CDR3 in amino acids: CSAPRPYQETQYF. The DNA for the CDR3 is TGCAGTGCTCCGCGACCGTACCAAGAGACCCAGTACTTC.

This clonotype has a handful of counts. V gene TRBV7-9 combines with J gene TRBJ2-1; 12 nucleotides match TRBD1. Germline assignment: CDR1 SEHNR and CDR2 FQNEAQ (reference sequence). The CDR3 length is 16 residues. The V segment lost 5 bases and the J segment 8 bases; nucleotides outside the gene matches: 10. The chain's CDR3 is CASSRLGQGAPDEQFF. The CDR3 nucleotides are TGTGCCAGCAGCCGATTGGGACAGGGGGCGCCTGATGAGCAGTTCTTC. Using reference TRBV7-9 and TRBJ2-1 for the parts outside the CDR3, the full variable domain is DTGVSQNPRHKITKRGQNVTFRCDPISEHNRLYWYRQTLGQGPEFLTYFQNEAQLEKSRLLSDRFSAERPKGSFSTLEIQRTEQGDSAMYLCASSRLGQGAPDEQFFGPGTRLTVL.

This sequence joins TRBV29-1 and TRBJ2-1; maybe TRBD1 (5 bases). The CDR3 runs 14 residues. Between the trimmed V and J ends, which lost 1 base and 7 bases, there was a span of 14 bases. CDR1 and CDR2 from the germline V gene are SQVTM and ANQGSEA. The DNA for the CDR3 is TGCAGCGTTGAAGGTGTGACAGCTCGTAATGAGCAGTTCTTC. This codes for CSVEGVTARNEQFF.

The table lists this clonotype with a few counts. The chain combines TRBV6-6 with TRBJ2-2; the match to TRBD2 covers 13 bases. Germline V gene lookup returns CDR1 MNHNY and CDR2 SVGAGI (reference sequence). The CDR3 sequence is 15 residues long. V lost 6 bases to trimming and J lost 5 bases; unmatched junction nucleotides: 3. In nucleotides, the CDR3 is TGTGCCAGCAGCACTAGCGGGAGGGGGACCGGGGAGCTGTTTTTT. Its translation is CASSTSGRGTGELFF.

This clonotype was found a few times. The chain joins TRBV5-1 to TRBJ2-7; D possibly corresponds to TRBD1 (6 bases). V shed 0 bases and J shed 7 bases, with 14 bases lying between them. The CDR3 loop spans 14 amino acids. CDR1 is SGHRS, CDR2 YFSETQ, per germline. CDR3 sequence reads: CASSLDVGAGEQYF. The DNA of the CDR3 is TGCGCCAGCAGCTTGGATGTGGGGGCGGGTGAGCAGTACTTC.

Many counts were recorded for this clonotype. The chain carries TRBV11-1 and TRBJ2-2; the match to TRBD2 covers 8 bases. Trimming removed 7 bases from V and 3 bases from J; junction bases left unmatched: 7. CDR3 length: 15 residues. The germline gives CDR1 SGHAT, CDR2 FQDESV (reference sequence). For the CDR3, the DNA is TGTGCCAGCACCCCCCGGGAGGGCGACACCGGGGAGCTGTTTTTT. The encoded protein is CASTPREGDTGELFF.

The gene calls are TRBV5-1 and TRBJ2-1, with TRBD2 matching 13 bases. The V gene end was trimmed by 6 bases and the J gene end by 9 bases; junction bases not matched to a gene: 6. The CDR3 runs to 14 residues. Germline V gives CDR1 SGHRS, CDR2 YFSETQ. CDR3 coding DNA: TGCGCCAGCAAACAGGGACTAGCGGGAATTGAGCAGTTCTTC. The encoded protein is CASKQGLAGIEQFF.

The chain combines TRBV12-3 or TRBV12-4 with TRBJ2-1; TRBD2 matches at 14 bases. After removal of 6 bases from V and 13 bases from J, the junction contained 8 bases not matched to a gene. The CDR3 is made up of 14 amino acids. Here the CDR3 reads CASSIVGLAGDQFF. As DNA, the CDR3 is TGTGCCAGCAGCATAGTGGGACTAGCGGGAGACCAGTTCTTC.

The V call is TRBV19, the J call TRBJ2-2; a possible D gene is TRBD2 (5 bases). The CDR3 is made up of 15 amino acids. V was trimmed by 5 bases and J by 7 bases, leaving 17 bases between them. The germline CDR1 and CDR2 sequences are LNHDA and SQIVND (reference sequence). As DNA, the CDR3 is TGTGCCAGTAGTCCTTACCCACTGAGCGGCGGGGAGCTGTTTTTT. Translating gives CASSPYPLSGGELFF.

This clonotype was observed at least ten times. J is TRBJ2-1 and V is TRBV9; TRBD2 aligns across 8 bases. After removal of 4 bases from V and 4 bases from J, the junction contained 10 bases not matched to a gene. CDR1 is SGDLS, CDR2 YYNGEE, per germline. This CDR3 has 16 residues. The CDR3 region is CASSPAPGREYNEQFF. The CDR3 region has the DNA TGTGCCAGCAGCCCCGCCCCCGGGAGGGAATACAATGAGCAGTTCTTC.

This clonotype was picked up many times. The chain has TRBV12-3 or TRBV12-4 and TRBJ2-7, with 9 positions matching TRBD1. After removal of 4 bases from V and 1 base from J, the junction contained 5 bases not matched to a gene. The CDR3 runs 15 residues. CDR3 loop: CASSWGDRVSYEQYF. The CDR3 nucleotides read TGTGCCAGCAGTTGGGGGGACAGGGTATCCTACGAGCAGTACTTC.

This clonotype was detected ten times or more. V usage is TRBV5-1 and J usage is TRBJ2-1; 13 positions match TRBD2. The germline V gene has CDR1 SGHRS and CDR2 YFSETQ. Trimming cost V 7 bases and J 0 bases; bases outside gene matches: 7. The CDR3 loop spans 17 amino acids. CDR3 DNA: TGCGCCAGCTCCGGACTAGCGGGAGTTTTCTCCTACAATGAGCAGTTCTTC. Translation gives CASSGLAGVFSYNEQFF.

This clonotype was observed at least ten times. This CDR3 is CASSWGGEQYF. The CDR3 region has the DNA TGTGCCAGCAGTTGGGGGGGCGAGCAGTACTTC. The chain couples TRBV12-3 or TRBV12-4 to TRBJ2-7, with 7 bases matching TRBD2. The CDR3 totals 11 residues. With V trimmed by 4 bases and J by 6 bases, 0 bases remained unmatched.

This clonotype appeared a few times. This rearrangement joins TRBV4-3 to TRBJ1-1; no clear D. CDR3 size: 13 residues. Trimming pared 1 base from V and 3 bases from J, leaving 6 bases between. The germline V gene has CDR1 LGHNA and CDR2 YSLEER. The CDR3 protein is CASSQVTDTEAFF. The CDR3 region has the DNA TGCGCCAGCAGCCAAGTGACGGACACTGAAGCTTTCTTT.

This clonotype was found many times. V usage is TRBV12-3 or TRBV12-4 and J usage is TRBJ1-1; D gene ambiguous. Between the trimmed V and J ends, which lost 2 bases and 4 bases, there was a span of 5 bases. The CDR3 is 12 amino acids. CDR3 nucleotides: TGTGCCAGCAGTTTAAGGGCCACTGAAGCTTTCTTT. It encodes CASSLRATEAFF.

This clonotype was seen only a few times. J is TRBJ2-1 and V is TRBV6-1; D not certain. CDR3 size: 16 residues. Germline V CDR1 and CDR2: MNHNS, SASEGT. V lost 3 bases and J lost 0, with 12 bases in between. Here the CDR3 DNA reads TGTGCCAGCAGTGATCCGTTAATTAGCTCCTACAATGAGCAGTTCTTC. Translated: CASSDPLISSYNEQFF.

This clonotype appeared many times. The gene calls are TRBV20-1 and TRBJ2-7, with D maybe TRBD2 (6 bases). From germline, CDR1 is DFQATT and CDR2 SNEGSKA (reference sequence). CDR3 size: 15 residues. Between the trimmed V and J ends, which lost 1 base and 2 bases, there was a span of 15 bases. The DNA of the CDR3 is TGCAGTGCTAGAGTACGGGTCCGGGGGACCTACGAGCAGTACTTC. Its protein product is CSARVRVRGTYEQYF.

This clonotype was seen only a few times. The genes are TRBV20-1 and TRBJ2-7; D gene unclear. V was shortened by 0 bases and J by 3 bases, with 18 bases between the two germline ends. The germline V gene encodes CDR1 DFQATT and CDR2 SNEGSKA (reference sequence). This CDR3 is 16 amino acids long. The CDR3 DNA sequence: TGCAGTGCTAGAGATCTGGACCCCAACGAGTTCTACGAGCAGTACTTC. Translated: CSARDLDPNEFYEQYF.

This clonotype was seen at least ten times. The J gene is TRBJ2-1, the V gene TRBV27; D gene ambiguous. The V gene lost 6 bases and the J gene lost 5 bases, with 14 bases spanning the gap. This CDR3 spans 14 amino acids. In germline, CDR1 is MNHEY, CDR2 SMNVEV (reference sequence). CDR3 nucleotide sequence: TGTGCCAGCAGCATACGCGGAAGTAACAATGAGCAGTTCTTC. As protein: CASSIRGSNNEQFF.

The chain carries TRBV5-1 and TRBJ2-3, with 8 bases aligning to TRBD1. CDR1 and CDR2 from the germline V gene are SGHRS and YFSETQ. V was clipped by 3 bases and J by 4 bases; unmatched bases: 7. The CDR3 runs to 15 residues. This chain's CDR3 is CASSSQGAQSDTQYF. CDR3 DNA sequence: TGCGCCAGCAGCTCGCAGGGGGCGCAGTCAGATACGCAGTATTTT.

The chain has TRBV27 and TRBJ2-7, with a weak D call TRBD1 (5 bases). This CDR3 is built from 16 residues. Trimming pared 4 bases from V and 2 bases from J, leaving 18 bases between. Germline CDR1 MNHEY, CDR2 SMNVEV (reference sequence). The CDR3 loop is CASSSTPGPPPYEQYF. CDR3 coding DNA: TGTGCCAGCAGTTCAACTCCAGGGCCTCCCCCCTACGAGCAGTACTTC.

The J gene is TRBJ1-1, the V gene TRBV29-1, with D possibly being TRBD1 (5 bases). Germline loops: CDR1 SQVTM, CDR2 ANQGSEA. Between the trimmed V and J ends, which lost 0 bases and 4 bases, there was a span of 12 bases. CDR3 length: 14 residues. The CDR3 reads CSVEDLGLSTEAFF. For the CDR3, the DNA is TGCAGCGTTGAAGATTTGGGGCTTTCCACTGAAGCTTTCTTT.

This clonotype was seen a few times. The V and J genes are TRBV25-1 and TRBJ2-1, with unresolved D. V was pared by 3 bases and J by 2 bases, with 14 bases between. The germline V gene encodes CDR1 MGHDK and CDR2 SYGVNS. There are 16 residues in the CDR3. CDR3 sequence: CASSEGFGWAYNEQFF. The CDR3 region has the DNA TGTGCCAGCAGTGAGGGGTTTGGGTGGGCCTACAATGAGCAGTTCTTC.

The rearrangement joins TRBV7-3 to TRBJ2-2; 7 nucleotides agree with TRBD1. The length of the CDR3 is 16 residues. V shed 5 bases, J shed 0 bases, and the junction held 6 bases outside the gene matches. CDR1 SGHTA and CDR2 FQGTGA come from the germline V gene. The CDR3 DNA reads TGTGCCAGCAGCCCAATAGGGACAGCGAACACCGGGGAGCTGTTTTTT. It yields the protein CASSPIGTANTGELFF.